This is a list of T cell receptor beta chains from one sample in a study of regulatory T cells in long-lasting Graves disease. TCRdb analysed the multiplex PCR reads with MiXCR anew, one entry per CDR3 protein. The sample gives about 540,000 distinct CDR3 sequences, around an eighth of which show up once; over 7.5% is in the top ten. These data were likewise used in another study, on T cells in Graves' hyperthyroidism and ophthalmopathy.

Material: peripheral blood mononuclear cells (PBMCs), obtained at new diagnosis, from a patient treated with antithyroid drugs. The receptors derive from a man aged 30 to 45 with Graves disease. Both conserved end residues are part of each CDR3. Each record gives: clone size, V gene, D gene, J gene, CDR3 DNA, CDR3 protein. A D gene is named only where the DNA matches it firmly. Clone size is given for some rows only: seen once, a few or many times, or a class if the clone is expanded.

size: many
V: TRBV7-2
D: TRBD1
J: TRBJ2-5
DNA: TGTGCCAGCAGCTTGGACAGGGGTGTTCAAGAGACCCAGTACTTC
CDR3: CASSLDRGVQETQYF

size: few
V: TRBV3-1
D: .
J: TRBJ2-7
DNA: TGTGCCAGCAGCCAAGAGGGAAGTCCCAACTACGAGCAGTACTTC
CDR3: CASSQEGSPNYEQYF

size: many
V: TRBV2
D: TRBD1
J: TRBJ1-2
DNA: TGTGCCAGCAGCCCACCCCCACAGGGGGTATTCTATGGCTACACCTTC
CDR3: CASSPPPQGVFYGYTF

size: .
V: TRBV6-2/TRBV6-3
D: .
J: TRBJ2-1
DNA: TGTGCCAGCAGTTACTTCAGGGGGGATGAGCAGTTCTTC
CDR3: CASSYFRGDEQFF

size: many
V: TRBV24-1
D: .
J: TRBJ2-1
DNA: TGTGCCACCCAGAGGACCGAATGGAAGTACAATGAGCAGTTCTTC
CDR3: CATQRTEWKYNEQFF

size: many
V: TRBV11-2
D: .
J: TRBJ2-5
DNA: TGTGCCAGCAGCTTAGTAGTGGAGACCCAGTACTTC
CDR3: CASSLVVETQYF

size: .
V: TRBV19
D: .
J: TRBJ2-7
DNA: TGTGCCAGTAGTATGTCCGAGAGCTACGAGCAGTACTTC
CDR3: CASSMSESYEQYF

size: many
V: TRBV30
D: .
J: TRBJ1-4
DNA: TGTGCCTGGAGCGGGTTAACTAATGAAAAACTGTTTTTT
CDR3: CAWSGLTNEKLFF

size: many
V: TRBV6-9
D: .
J: TRBJ1-5
DNA: TGTGCCAGCAGTTACTCGAAAGCCAGTGATCAGCCCCAGCATTTT
CDR3: CASSYSKASDQPQHF

size: few
V: TRBV18
D: TRBD2
J: TRBJ2-1
DNA: TGTGCCAGCTCAGCCCTTAGCGGGATCTCCTACAATGAGCAGTTCTTC
CDR3: CASSALSGISYNEQFF

size: .
V: TRBV20-1
D: TRBD1
J: TRBJ1-1
DNA: TGCAGTGCTCTTGGGACAGCCAACACTGAAGCTTTCTTT
CDR3: CSALGTANTEAFF

size: many
V: TRBV6-1
D: .
J: TRBJ2-7
DNA: TGTGCCACCCGGGACCTTACGACGAGTGAGCAGTACTTC
CDR3: CATRDLTTSEQYF

size: many
V: TRBV6-1
D: TRBD2
J: TRBJ2-3
DNA: TGTGCCAGCACACCGAGCGGGGGAAGCACAGATACGCAGTATTTT
CDR3: CASTPSGGSTDTQYF

size: many
V: TRBV29-1
D: .
J: TRBJ1-5
DNA: TGCAGCGTTGGAGCAGGGCACAGTCAGCCCCAGCATTTT
CDR3: CSVGAGHSQPQHF

size: many
V: TRBV20-1
D: TRBD2
J: TRBJ2-1
DNA: TGCAGTGCTCCTCGGACTAGCGGGGACAATGAGCAGTTCTTC
CDR3: CSAPRTSGDNEQFF

size: .
V: TRBV25-1
D: .
J: TRBJ1-6
DNA: TGTGCCAGCAGTGGCTCGGGGAGCTCCTATAATTCACCCCTCCACTTT
CDR3: CASSGSGSSYNSPLHF

size: few
V: TRBV4-1
D: TRBD2
J: TRBJ2-1
DNA: TGCGCCAGCAGCCAACTAGCGGGGTACAATGAGCAGTTCTTC
CDR3: CASSQLAGYNEQFF

size: many
V: TRBV20-1
D: TRBD2
J: TRBJ2-7
DNA: TGCAGTGCTAGAGTCCCTCTTAGCGGGCCTTCCTACGAGCAGTACTTC
CDR3: CSARVPLSGPSYEQYF

size: many
V: TRBV19
D: .
J: TRBJ1-1
DNA: TGTGCCAGTAGCCAGCGGGGTTGGGGGCTGAGGGCTGAAGCTTTCTTT
CDR3: CASSQRGWGLRAEAFF

size: few
V: TRBV12-3/TRBV12-4
D: .
J: TRBJ2-2
DNA: TGTGCCAGCAGTTTAGGGTCGGGACAGAACACCGGGGAGCTGTTTTTT
CDR3: CASSLGSGQNTGELFF

size: .
V: TRBV5-1
D: TRBD1
J: TRBJ2-2
DNA: TGCGCCAGCAGCTTGGCGACAGGGATCCCCACCGGGGAGCTGTTTTTT
CDR3: CASSLATGIPTGELFF

size: many
V: TRBV6-2/TRBV6-3
D: TRBD2
J: TRBJ2-5
DNA: TGTGCCAGCAGTTACTTCGGGGGGTCCCAAGAGACCCAGTACTTC
CDR3: CASSYFGGSQETQYF

size: few
V: TRBV12-3/TRBV12-4
D: .
J: TRBJ1-4
DNA: TGTGCCAGCAGTTTGGGTCAGATTGATGAAAAACTGTTTTTT
CDR3: CASSLGQIDEKLFF

size: many
V: TRBV2
D: .
J: TRBJ2-2
DNA: TGTGCCAGCAGACTAACTGGCACCGGGGAGCTGTTTTTT
CDR3: CASRLTGTGELFF

size: .
V: TRBV29-1
D: .
J: TRBJ2-3
DNA: TGCAGCGTTCCCCGGACCACAGATACGCAGTATTTT
CDR3: CSVPRTTDTQYF

size: few
V: TRBV20-1
D: .
J: TRBJ2-1
DNA: TGCAGTGCTAGAGAAACCTTTTTTGAGCAGTTCTTC
CDR3: CSARETFFEQFF

size: .
V: TRBV28
D: .
J: TRBJ1-1
DNA: TGTGCCAGCAAGTCGGCAGGGCCTTTCTCAGCTTTCTTT
CDR3: CASKSAGPFSAFF

size: few
V: TRBV4-1
D: TRBD1
J: TRBJ1-2
DNA: TGCGCCAGCAGCCAGGGACAGGGACAAGCTAACTATGGCTACACCTTC
CDR3: CASSQGQGQANYGYTF

size: many
V: TRBV13
D: TRBD1
J: TRBJ2-5
DNA: TGTGCCAGCAGCTTCGCCTTGGGACAGGTAGTGGAGACCCAGTACTTC
CDR3: CASSFALGQVVETQYF

size: many
V: TRBV5-1
D: TRBD2
J: TRBJ2-2
DNA: TGCGCCAGCAGCTTGGGGTACAGCGGGAGGCCACGGGGCAACACCGGGGAGCTGTTTTTT
CDR3: CASSLGYSGRPRGNTGELFF

size: .
V: TRBV15
D: .
J: TRBJ2-1
DNA: TGTGCCACCAGCAGAGTAGTCGGCCTAGGGGAGCAGTTCTTC
CDR3: CATSRVVGLGEQFF

size: .
V: TRBV19
D: .
J: TRBJ2-3
DNA: TGTGCCAGTAGTATAGCGGTAGGAGCGGCTCCTCGGTATACGCAGTATTTT
CDR3: CASSIAVGAAPRYTQYF

size: many
V: TRBV20-1
D: TRBD2
J: TRBJ2-3
DNA: TGCAGTGCTGGAGAGGGGAGGGTGAGCACAGATACGCAGTATTTT
CDR3: CSAGEGRVSTDTQYF

size: many
V: TRBV7-2
D: .
J: TRBJ1-4
DNA: TGTGCCAGCAGCCCCCCTCGAGGAACTAATGAAAAACTGTTTTTT
CDR3: CASSPPRGTNEKLFF

size: .
V: TRBV14
D: .
J: TRBJ1-2
DNA: TGTGCCAGCAGCCCCTCAAGTCCTTATGGCTACACCTTC
CDR3: CASSPSSPYGYTF

size: many
V: TRBV20-1
D: TRBD1
J: TRBJ2-5
DNA: TGCAGTGCTAGAGACGGACAGGGGAGGAACCCAACCCAGTACTTC
CDR3: CSARDGQGRNPTQYF

size: many
V: TRBV13
D: TRBD2
J: TRBJ2-7
DNA: TGTGCCAGCAGCCCCACCTTAGCGGGAGTGCCTTCCTACGAGCAGTACTTC
CDR3: CASSPTLAGVPSYEQYF

size: many
V: TRBV28
D: .
J: TRBJ2-7
DNA: TGTGCCAGCAGTCCACAGGCCACCTACGAGCAGTACTTC
CDR3: CASSPQATYEQYF

size: many
V: TRBV28
D: TRBD1
J: TRBJ2-7
DNA: TGTGCCAGCAGTTGGACAGGGCCCTACGAGCAGTACTTC
CDR3: CASSWTGPYEQYF

size: many
V: TRBV6-1
D: TRBD2
J: TRBJ2-3
DNA: TGTGCCAGCAACGACCCCGGGGGGGGAGTGTATTTT
CDR3: CASNDPGGGVYF

size: few
V: TRBV20-1
D: .
J: TRBJ2-4
DNA: TGCAGTGCTAGCCACGGGACGGTTTTAGCCAAAAACATTCAGTACTTC
CDR3: CSASHGTVLAKNIQYF

size: .
V: TRBV10-3
D: TRBD2
J: TRBJ2-1
DNA: TGTGCCGTCGCTAGCGGGTTATACAATGAGCAGTTCTTC
CDR3: CAVASGLYNEQFF

size: .
V: TRBV20-1
D: TRBD2
J: TRBJ2-5
DNA: TGCAGTGCCAGGCAACTAGCGGGAGGAGAGACCCAGTACTTC
CDR3: CSARQLAGGETQYF

size: many
V: TRBV20-1
D: .
J: TRBJ1-2
DNA: TGCAGTGCTAGAGATCCAGGCGATAGTGGCTACACCTTC
CDR3: CSARDPGDSGYTF

size: many
V: TRBV20-1
D: .
J: TRBJ2-1
DNA: TGCAGTGCTAGAGGCTCCGAGATCTACAATGAGCAGTTCTTC
CDR3: CSARGSEIYNEQFF

size: many
V: TRBV12-5
D: .
J: TRBJ2-5
DNA: TGTGCTAGTGGTGTGAGTGCAGGGAGAGAGACCCAGTACTTC
CDR3: CASGVSAGRETQYF

size: many
V: TRBV19
D: TRBD1
J: TRBJ1-4
DNA: TGTGCCAGTAGTCCGTCGACAGGGAGACTGTTTTTT
CDR3: CASSPSTGRLFF

size: many
V: TRBV20-1
D: TRBD2
J: TRBJ2-5
DNA: TGCAGTGCTAGCTCGGGAGGTAGCGGGAGACTTGCCCAGTACTTC
CDR3: CSASSGGSGRLAQYF

size: .
V: TRBV24-1
D: .
J: TRBJ2-3
DNA: TGTGCCACCAGTGATTTCGGGCAGGGGTCGGCAGATACGCAGTATTTT
CDR3: CATSDFGQGSADTQYF

size: few
V: TRBV19
D: .
J: TRBJ2-7
DNA: TGTGCCAGTAGTATTTCAACCGGGGCCTACGAGCAGTACTTC
CDR3: CASSISTGAYEQYF

size: .
V: TRBV3-1
D: .
J: TRBJ1-2
DNA: TGTGCCAGCAGCCAAGAGACAGGTGGCTACACCTTC
CDR3: CASSQETGGYTF